These 14 T cell receptor beta chains were sequenced from one sample in a study of metastatic and nonmetastatic thyroid tumors. Patients were all untreated before their thyroid surgery. TCRdb re-clonotyped the PCR reads through MiXCR. The table has under 25,000 clones, less than 20% seen once; the top ten hold 27%. The sample was blood. The receptors stem from a female donor with papillary thyroid cancer or a benign thyroid nodule (not recorded which). Some clones in this sample may be carry-over from other donors' samples.

By its share, this clone is medium-sized. The sample has other DNA sequences that encode this CDR3 too. The V call is TRBV11-2, the J call TRBJ2-7; unclear D gene. This CDR3 is 14 amino acids long. V lost 1 base, J lost 4 bases, and 11 bases lay in between. From germline, CDR1 is SGHAT and CDR2 FQNNGV. In nucleotides, the CDR3 is TGTGCCAGCAGCTTAGGGTCGTCCGCTTACGAGCAGTACTTC. As protein: CASSLGSSAYEQYF.

The chain carries TRBV28 and TRBJ2-5; D may be TRBD2 (6 bases). CDR1 is MDHEN and CDR2 is SYDVKM in the germline V gene. Trimming shortened V by 2 bases and J by 0 bases, and 13 bases separated the two germline ends. CDR3 length: 16 residues. CDR3 in amino acids: CASSLGGSPYQETQYF. Written as DNA, the CDR3 is TGTGCCAGCAGTTTAGGAGGGAGCCCGTACCAAGAGACCCAGTACTTC.

In its sample, this clone was seen many times. The rearrangement links TRBV19 to TRBJ1-5; D uncertain. Trimming removed 8 bases from V and 2 bases from J, with 19 bases in between. The germline CDR1 and CDR2 sequences are LNHDA and SQIVND (reference sequence). This CDR3 has 16 residues. CDR3 sequence reads: CASHRAEGEGNQPQHF. As DNA, the CDR3 is TGTGCCAGTCACCGGGCGGAGGGTGAAGGCAATCAGCCCCAGCATTTT.

The gene calls are TRBV18 and TRBJ2-7; weak D call: TRBD2 (6 bases). The CDR3 has 12 residues. CDR1 and CDR2 from the germline V gene are KGHSH and LQKENI. V lost 6 bases to trimming and J lost 3 bases, with 9 bases between them. CDR3 loop: CASSDSGYEQYF. CDR3 bases: TGTGCCAGCTCGGATAGCGGCTACGAGCAGTACTTC.

This clone has a handful of counts. V and J are TRBV28 and TRBJ1-1; TRBD1 matches at 8 bases. Germline CDR1 reads MDHEN; CDR2 reads SYDVKM. CDR3 length: 14 amino acids. After removal of 5 bases from V and 4 bases from J, the junction contained 6 bases not matched to a gene. The CDR3 sequence is CASSETGEGTEAFF. The CDR3 DNA reads TGTGCCAGCAGTGAGACAGGGGAGGGCACTGAAGCTTTCTTT.

This clone was counted at least ten times. The rearrangement links TRBV20-1 to TRBJ1-2; D unresolved. V gave up 1 base and J gave up 3 bases, with 6 bases separating them. Germline V gene sequence: CDR1 DFQATT, CDR2 SNEGSKA (reference sequence). This CDR3 is built from 12 residues. The CDR3 sequence: CSARVTDYGYTF. CDR3 sequence (DNA): TGCAGTGCTAGAGTGACGGACTATGGCTACACCTTC.

This clone was counted at least ten times. V is TRBV5-6 and J is TRBJ2-2, with D tentatively TRBD1 (5 bases). Trimming stripped 6 bases from V and 4 bases from J, with 13 bases between. The CDR3 consists of 14 residues. Germline-derived CDR1 and CDR2 are SGHDT and YYEEEE. CDR3 nucleotides: TGTGCCAGCAACCTACTTAGGGGCACCGGGGAGCTGTTTTTT. Protein product: CASNLLRGTGELFF. The whole variable domain, remainder taken from reference TRBV5-6 and TRBJ2-2, is DAGVTQSPTHLIKTRGQQVTLRCSPKSGHDTVSWYQQALGQGPQFIFQYYEEEERQRGNFPDRFSGHQFPNYSSELNVNALLLGDSALYLCASNLLRGTGELFFGEGSRLTVL.

The chain's CDR3 is CASSLLCSPIGTYEQFF. CDR3 bases: TGTGCCAGCAGCCTCCTGTGTTCCCCTATCGGGACCTATGAGCAGTTCTTC. The chain recombines TRBV11-1 with TRBJ2-1, with D perhaps being TRBD1 or TRBD2 (5 bases each). Germline V gives CDR1 SGHAT, CDR2 FQDESV (reference sequence). Between the trimmed V and J ends, which lost 5 bases and 8 bases, there was a span of 25 bases. CDR3 length: 17 residues. Full variable domain (missing parts from reference TRBV11-1 and TRBJ2-1): EAEVAQSPRYKITEKSQAVAFWCDPISGHATLYWYRQILGQGPELLVQFQDESVVDDSQLPKDRFSAERLKGVDSTLKIQPAELGDSAMYLCASSLLCSPIGTYEQFFGPGTRLTVL.

With regard to this clone: Compared with germline, one end of the junction differs, possibly owing to a read error. V gene TRBV7-2 combines with J gene TRBJ1-5, with D tentatively TRBD1 (5 bases). Germline assignment: CDR1 SGHTA and CDR2 FQGNSA. The CDR3 is 14 amino acids. CDR3 sequence: CAISLKGGAQPQHF. The CDR3 DNA is TGTGCCATCAGCCTCAAAGGCGGGGCACAGCCCCAGCATTTT.

This clone was detected only a few times. This rearrangement joins TRBV3-1 to TRBJ2-4; D might be TRBD1 (5 bases). The CDR3 runs 13 residues. The germline V and J ends were trimmed by 3 bases and 9 bases, with 12 bases remaining between them. Germline V gene data show CDR1 as LGHDT and CDR2 as YNNKEL (reference sequence). The CDR3 loop reads CASSQGLDRIQYF. The CDR3, as DNA: TGTGCCAGCAGCCAGGGGCTAGATCGCATTCAGTACTTC.

The chain couples TRBV6-4 to TRBJ2-2; the match to TRBD2 covers 7 bases. This CDR3 region has 14 residues. The V and J ends lost 8 bases and 4 bases, in that order; junction bases with no gene match: 7. CDR1 MRHNA and CDR2 SNTAGT come from the germline V gene. The CDR3 here is CASGREAFTGELFF. Here the CDR3 DNA reads TGTGCCAGCGGGAGGGAGGCCTTCACCGGGGAGCTGTTTTTT.

This clone was picked up many times. This rearrangement joins TRBV11-2 to TRBJ1-3; no definite D call. With 2 bases removed from V and 0 bases from J, the gap between germline ends came to 8 bases. The V gene's germline CDR1 is SGHAT and CDR2 FQNNGV. The CDR3 is made up of 15 amino acids. CDR3 bases: TGTGCCAGCAGCTTATCATGGAGCTCTGGAAACACCATATATTTT. Protein product: CASSLSWSSGNTIYF.

Comments on this clone: An end of the junction does not agree with germline; a read error may underlie this. This chain connects TRBV20-1 to TRBJ2-1; D possibly matches TRBD1 or TRBD2 (5 bases each). CDR3 length: 14 amino acids. Germline V gives CDR1 DFQATT, CDR2 SNEGSKA (reference sequence). Here the CDR3 reads CSARVLEGRNKQFF. Here the CDR3 DNA reads TGCAGTGCTAGAGTACTAGAGGGACGCAATAAGCAGTTCTTC.

The table lists this clone with a few counts. The conserved phenylalanine or tryptophan is not found at the CDR3 terminus, so this likely reflects a read error. The chain combines TRBV6-1 with TRBJ1-2; D not resolved. Germline V gives CDR1 MNHNS, CDR2 SASEGT. Between the trimmed V and J ends, which lost 10 bases and 7 bases, there was a span of 19 bases. The CDR3 extends over 13 amino acids. Here the CDR3 reads CATPLHPEGGYTL. The CDR3 nucleotides are TGTGCCACCCCGCTGCACCCTGAGGGTGGCTACACCCTC.